This TCR beta chain originates from a study of PD-1 blockade in classical Hodgkin lymphoma (dated by TCRdb to the early 2020s). Regarding the complete study: Nivolumab dosing was 3 mg/kg intravenously every 2 weeks, continuing until either disease progression or unacceptable toxicity. A peripheral blood immune signature of response to PD-1 blockade in classical Hodgkin lymphoma was defined using TCR beta sequencing and CyTOF. General study outcomes and caveats: Trial patients achieving complete response had baseline diversity similar to newly diagnosed patients, whereas partial responders and progressors had significantly lower diversity. Only a single clinical trial cohort was studied, and what caused the repertoire differences, possibly disease activity or prior therapy, remained undefined. Patients starting nivolumab less than 1 year after ASCT had lower diversity and were excluded from later analyses to avoid confounding by immune reconstitution. Baseline TCR diversity was reported to be lower in newly diagnosed patients than in healthy donors and to be lower still in relapsed/refractory patients. CD4+ but not CD8+ TCR diversity rose significantly by C4D1 (p=0.0027 vs p=0.16), most apparent in complete responders (p=0.02).

In regard to this clone: Its antigen is not yet known. Qualities for individual bases were not recorded, and no much larger clone is one base off.

The germline V and J ends show losses of 10 bases and 0 bases respectively, and no gene match explains 6 bases of the junction. The CDR3 runs 13 residues from the cysteine to the phenylalanine. Only the CDR3 DNA stays, 39 bases, in frame from base 1. The germline V gene encodes CDR1 MNHNS and CDR2 SASEGT. The sample's time point label is to be understood as: cycle 4 day 1 (C4D1), after five to seven weeks of nivolumab. All trial patients had relapsed after autologous stem cell transplantation, with cohorts A, B and C differing in prior brentuximab vedotin exposure. The trial cohort included 55 to 65 patients with relapsed/refractory classical Hodgkin lymphoma, and each patient had a best overall response of complete response, partial response or progressive disease. In the multi-cohort phase II CheckMate 205 trial, trial patients received single-agent nivolumab. An independent review committee assessed best overall response using the 2007 International Working Group response criteria. Trial PBMCs were collected immediately before nivolumab initiation (C1D1) and during therapy at cycle 2 day 1 and cycle 4 day 1. After peripheral blood was drawn into 8 mL Vacutainer Cell Preparation Tubes, PBMCs were isolated by centrifugation and then cryopreserved.

The Qiagen DNeasy kit was used to extract genomic DNA from unsorted PBMCs and from the negatively selected CD4+ and CD8+ fractions. Amplification of TCR beta CDR3 regions was done by immunoSEQ multiplex PCR with primers that anneal to V and J segments. A synthetic immune receptor repertoire was used to minimize amplification bias, and any residual bias was removed computationally once sequencing was done. In the authors' own workflow: Repertoire diversity was quantified as the Shannon entropy index using custom Python scripts. The unsorted, CD4+ and CD8+ repertoires were each analyzed separately, with the exception of combined analyses, where CD4+ and CD8+ sequences were merged in silico. Clonal expansion was defined as at least a 2-fold frequency increase after treatment relative to C1D1, with a pseudocount of 0.5 for undetected baseline clones. Singleton clones were defined as clones with 0 or 1 copy at C1D1, and non-singleton clones were defined as clones with 2 or more copies. Clones expanded in unsorted samples were annotated as CD4+, CD8+ or unknown by matching protein sequences in sorted samples from the same patient. Wilcoxon tests on paired samples were used to test diversity changes from C1D1 to C4D1. TCRdb mirrors the immuneACCESS table, restricted to in-frame sequences. Some clones are absent from its copies; in checked studies, under half trace to an unresolved V gene, and the reason for the others is unknown. The V and J calls and clone size come from that table; D and trimming were worked out from the DNA. This sample holds over 85,000 clones; just over 90% were observed only once. About 2.9% of the sample lies in the top ten.

Material: peripheral blood mononuclear cells (PBMCs), obtained before the fourth cycle of nivolumab. The sequence links TRBV6-1 to TRBJ2-7, with 7 junctional bases fitting TRBD1. This receptor was identified in a human donor with classical Hodgkin lymphoma. Here is the DNA: TGTGCCATACGGACAGGAGACTCCTACGAGCAGTACTTC. It specifies CAIRTGDSYEQYF.